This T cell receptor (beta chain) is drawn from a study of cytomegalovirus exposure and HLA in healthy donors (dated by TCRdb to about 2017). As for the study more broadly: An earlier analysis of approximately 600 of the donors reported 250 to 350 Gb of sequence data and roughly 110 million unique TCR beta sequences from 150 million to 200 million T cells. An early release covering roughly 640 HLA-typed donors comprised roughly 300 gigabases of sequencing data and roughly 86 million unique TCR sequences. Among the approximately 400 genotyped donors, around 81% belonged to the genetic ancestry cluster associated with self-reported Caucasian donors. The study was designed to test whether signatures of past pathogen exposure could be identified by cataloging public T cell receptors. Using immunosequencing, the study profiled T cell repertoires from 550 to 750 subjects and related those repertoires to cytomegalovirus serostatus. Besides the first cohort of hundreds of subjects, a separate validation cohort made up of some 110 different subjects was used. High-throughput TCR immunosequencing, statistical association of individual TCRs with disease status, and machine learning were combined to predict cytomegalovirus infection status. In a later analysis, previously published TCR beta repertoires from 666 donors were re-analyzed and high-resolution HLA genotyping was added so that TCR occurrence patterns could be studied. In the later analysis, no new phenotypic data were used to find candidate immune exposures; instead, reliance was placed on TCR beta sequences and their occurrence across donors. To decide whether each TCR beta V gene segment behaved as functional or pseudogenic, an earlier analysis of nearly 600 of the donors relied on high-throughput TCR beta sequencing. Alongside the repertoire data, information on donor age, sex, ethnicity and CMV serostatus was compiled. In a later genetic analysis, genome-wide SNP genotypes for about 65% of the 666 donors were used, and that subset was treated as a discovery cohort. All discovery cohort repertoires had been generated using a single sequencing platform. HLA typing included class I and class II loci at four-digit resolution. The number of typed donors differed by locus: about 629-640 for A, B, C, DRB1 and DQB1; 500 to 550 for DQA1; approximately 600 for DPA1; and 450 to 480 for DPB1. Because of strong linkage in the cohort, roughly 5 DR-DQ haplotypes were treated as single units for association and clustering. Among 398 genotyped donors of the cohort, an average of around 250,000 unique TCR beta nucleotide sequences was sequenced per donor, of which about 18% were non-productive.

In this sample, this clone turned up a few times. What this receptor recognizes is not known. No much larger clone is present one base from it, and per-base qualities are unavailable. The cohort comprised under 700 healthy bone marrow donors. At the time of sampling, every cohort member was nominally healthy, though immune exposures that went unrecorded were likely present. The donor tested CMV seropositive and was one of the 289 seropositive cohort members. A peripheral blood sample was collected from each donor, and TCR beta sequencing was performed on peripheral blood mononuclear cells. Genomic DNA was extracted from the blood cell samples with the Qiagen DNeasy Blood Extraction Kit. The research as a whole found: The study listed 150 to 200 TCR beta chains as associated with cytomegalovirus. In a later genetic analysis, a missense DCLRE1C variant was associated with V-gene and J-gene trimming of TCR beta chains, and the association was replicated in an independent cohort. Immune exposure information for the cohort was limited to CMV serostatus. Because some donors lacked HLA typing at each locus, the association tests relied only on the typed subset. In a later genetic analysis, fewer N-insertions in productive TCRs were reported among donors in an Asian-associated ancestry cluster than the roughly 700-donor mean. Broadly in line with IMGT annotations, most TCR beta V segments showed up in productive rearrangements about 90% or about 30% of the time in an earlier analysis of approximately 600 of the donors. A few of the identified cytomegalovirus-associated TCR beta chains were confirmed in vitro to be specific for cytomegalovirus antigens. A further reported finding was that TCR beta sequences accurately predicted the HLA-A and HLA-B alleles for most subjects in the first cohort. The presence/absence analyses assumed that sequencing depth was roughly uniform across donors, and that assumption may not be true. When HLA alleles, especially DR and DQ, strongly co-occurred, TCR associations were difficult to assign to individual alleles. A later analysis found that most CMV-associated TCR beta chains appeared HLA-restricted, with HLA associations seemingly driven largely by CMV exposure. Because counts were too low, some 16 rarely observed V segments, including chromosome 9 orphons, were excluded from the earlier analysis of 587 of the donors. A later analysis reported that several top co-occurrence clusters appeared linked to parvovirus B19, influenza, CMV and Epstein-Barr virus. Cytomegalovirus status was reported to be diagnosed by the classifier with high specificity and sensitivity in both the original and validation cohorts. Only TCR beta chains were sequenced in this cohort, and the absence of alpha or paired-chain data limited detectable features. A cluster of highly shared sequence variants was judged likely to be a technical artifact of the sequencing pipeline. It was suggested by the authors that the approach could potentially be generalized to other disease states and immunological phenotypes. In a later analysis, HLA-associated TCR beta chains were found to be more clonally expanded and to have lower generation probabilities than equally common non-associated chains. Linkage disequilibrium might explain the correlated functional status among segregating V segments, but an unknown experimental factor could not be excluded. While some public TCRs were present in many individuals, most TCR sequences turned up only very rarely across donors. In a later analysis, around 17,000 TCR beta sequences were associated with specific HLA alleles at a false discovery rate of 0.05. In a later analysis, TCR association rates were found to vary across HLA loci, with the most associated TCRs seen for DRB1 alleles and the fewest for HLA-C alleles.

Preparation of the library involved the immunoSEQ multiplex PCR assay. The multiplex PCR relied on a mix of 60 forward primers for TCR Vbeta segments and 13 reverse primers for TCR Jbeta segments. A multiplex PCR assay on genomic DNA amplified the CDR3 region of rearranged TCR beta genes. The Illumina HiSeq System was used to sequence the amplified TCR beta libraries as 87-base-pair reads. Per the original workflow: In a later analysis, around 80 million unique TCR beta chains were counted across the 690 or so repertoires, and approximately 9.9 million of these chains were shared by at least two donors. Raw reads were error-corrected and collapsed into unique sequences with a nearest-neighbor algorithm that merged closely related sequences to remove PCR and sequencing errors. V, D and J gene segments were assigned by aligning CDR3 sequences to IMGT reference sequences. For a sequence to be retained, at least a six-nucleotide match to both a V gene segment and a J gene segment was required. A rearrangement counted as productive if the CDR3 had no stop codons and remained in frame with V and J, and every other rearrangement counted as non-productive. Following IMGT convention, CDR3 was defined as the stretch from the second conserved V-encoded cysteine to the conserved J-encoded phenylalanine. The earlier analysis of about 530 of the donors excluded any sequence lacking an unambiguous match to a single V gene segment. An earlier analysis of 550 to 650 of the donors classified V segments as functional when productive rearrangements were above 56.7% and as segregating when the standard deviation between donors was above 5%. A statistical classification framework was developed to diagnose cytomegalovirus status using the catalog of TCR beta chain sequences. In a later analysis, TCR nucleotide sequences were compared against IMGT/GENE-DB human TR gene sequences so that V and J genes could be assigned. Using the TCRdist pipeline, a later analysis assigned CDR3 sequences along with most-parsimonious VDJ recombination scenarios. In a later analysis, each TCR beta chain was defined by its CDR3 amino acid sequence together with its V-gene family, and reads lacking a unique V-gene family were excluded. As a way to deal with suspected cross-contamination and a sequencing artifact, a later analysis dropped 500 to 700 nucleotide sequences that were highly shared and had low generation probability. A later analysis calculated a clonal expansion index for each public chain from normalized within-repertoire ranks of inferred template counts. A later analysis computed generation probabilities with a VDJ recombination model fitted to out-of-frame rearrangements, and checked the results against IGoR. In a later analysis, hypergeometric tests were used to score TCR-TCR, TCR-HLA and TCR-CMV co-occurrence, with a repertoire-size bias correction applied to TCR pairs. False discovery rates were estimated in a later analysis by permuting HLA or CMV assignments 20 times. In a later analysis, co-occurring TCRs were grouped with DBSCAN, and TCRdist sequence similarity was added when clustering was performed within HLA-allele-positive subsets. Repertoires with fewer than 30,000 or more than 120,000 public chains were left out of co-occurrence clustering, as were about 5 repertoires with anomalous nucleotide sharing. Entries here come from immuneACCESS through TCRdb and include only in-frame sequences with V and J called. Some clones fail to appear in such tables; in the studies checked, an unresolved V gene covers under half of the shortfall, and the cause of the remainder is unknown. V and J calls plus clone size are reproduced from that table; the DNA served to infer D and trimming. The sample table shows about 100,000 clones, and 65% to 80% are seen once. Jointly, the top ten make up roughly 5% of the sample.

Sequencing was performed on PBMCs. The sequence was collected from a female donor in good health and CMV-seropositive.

At the DNA level, the sequence is TGTGCCAGCAGCGCTTCGGGGGGGCGCGAGCAGTACTTC. Translated, this is CASSASGGREQYF. This receptor chain uses TRBV7-9 and TRBJ2-7, and 8 junction bases match TRBD2. V has 5 bases trimmed and J has 6 bases trimmed; junction bases matching no gene number 6. The germline V gene (reference sequence) supplies CDR1 SEHNR and CDR2 FQNEAQ. The CDR3, from cysteine to phenylalanine, totals 13 residues. Only the CDR3 DNA stays, 39 bases, in frame from base 1. The full variable domain, completed from the reference TRBV7-9 and TRBJ2-7 proteins outside the CDR3, reads DTGVSQNPRHKITKRGQNVTFRCDPISEHNRLYWYRQTLGQGPEFLTYFQNEAQLEKSRLLSDRFSAERPKGSFSTLEIQRTEQGDSAMYLCASSASGGREQYFGPGTRLTVT.